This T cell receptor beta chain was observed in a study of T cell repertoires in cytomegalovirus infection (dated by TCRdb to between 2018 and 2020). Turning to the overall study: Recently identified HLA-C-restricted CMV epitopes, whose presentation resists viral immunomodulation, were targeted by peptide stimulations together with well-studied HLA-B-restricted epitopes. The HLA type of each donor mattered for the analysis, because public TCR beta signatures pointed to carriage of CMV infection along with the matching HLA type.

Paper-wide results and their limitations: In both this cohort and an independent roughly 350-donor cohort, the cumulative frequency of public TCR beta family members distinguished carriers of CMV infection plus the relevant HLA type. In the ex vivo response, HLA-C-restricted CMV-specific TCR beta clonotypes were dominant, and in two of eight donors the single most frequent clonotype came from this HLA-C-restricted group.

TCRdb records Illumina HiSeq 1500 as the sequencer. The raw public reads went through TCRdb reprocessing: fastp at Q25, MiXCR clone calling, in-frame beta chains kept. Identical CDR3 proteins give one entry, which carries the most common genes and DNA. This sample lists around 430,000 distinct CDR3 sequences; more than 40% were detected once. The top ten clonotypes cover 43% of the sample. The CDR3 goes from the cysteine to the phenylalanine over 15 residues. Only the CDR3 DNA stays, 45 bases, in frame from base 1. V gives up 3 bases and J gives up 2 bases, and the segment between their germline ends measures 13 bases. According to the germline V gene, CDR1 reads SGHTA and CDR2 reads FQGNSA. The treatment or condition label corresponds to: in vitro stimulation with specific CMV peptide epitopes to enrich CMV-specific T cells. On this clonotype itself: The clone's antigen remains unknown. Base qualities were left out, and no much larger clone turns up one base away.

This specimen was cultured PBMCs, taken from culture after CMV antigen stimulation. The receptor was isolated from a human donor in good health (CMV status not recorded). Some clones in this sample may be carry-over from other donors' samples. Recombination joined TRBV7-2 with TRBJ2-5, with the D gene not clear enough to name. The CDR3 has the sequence CASSFIRDRQETQYF. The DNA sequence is TGTGCCAGCAGCTTCATCAGAGATAGACAAGAGACCCAGTACTTC.